The rows below give T cell receptor beta chains drawn from one sample of a study of beta chain features in type 1 diabetes. Libraries were prepared by immunoSEQ multiplex PCR; TCRdb keeps only in-frame clonotypes and omits some of them. The repertoire has fewer than 400,000 clones, roughly 8% of them found once; the top ten carry 0.44%. Sequencing was done on a sample of central memory CD4+ T cells from blood. The source is a woman between 18 and 29 years old in good health. CDR3s include the opening cysteine and the closing phenylalanine or tryptophan. A D gene is named only where the DNA matches it firmly. Size is omitted from some rows. Given values are once, few, many or a class for expanded clones.

j_call: TRBJ2-1
d_call: TRBD2
clone_size: many
v_call: TRBV13
cdr3_aa: CASSLPGLAGPKQFF
cdr3_nt: TGTGCCAGCAGCCTGCCGGGACTAGCGGGACCTAAGCAGTTCTTC

j_call: TRBJ2-5
d_call: TRBD1
clone_size: .
v_call: TRBV28
cdr3_aa: CASSSGQDGETQYF
cdr3_nt: TGTGCCAGCAGTTCCGGACAGGACGGGGAGACCCAGTACTTC

j_call: TRBJ1-4
d_call: .
clone_size: few
v_call: TRBV21-1
cdr3_aa: CASSKGRGPSEKLFF
cdr3_nt: TGTGCCAGCAGCAAAGGGAGGGGGCCCAGTGAAAAACTGTTTTTT

j_call: TRBJ2-1
d_call: .
clone_size: few
v_call: TRBV11-2
cdr3_aa: CASSVDQHNEQFF
cdr3_nt: TGTGCCAGCAGCGTCGACCAGCACAATGAGCAGTTCTTC

j_call: TRBJ2-3
d_call: TRBD2
clone_size: .
v_call: TRBV19
cdr3_aa: CATTSGEWDTQYF
cdr3_nt: TGTGCCACCACTAGCGGGGAGTGGGATACGCAGTATTTT

j_call: TRBJ2-1
d_call: TRBD2
clone_size: few
v_call: TRBV6-1
cdr3_aa: CASSGRLAGDEQFF
cdr3_nt: TGTGCCAGCAGTGGTAGACTAGCGGGAGACGAGCAGTTCTTC

j_call: TRBJ2-7
d_call: TRBD2
clone_size: few
v_call: TRBV27
cdr3_aa: CASTSRPGGRHEQYF
cdr3_nt: TGTGCCAGCACCTCCCGTCCGGGAGGACGGCACGAGCAGTACTTC

j_call: TRBJ2-3
d_call: .
clone_size: .
v_call: TRBV7-2
cdr3_aa: CASSSNGGADTQYF
cdr3_nt: TGTGCCAGCAGCTCAAACGGGGGAGCCGATACGCAGTATTTT

j_call: TRBJ2-7
d_call: .
clone_size: many
v_call: TRBV10-3
cdr3_aa: CAISGTIYNEQYF
cdr3_nt: TGTGCCATCAGTGGCACTATCTATAACGAGCAGTACTTC

j_call: TRBJ1-1
d_call: .
clone_size: .
v_call: TRBV6-1
cdr3_aa: CASSRMREAFF
cdr3_nt: TGTGCCAGCAGTAGGATGAGAGAGGCTTTCTTT

j_call: TRBJ2-7
d_call: .
clone_size: many
v_call: TRBV10-3
cdr3_aa: CAISHTTTGRYEQYF
cdr3_nt: TGTGCCATCAGTCATACGACTACAGGGAGGTACGAGCAGTACTTC

j_call: TRBJ2-6
d_call: .
clone_size: .
v_call: TRBV4-2
cdr3_aa: CASSQAGQAGANVLTF
cdr3_nt: TGTGCCAGCAGCCAAGCGGGCCAGGCTGGGGCCAACGTCCTGACTTTC

j_call: TRBJ2-1
d_call: .
clone_size: few
v_call: TRBV4-1
cdr3_aa: CASSQDSVDSYNEQFF
cdr3_nt: TGCGCCAGCAGCCAAGATTCCGTTGATTCCTACAATGAGCAGTTCTTC

j_call: TRBJ2-1
d_call: .
clone_size: few
v_call: TRBV7-3
cdr3_aa: CASSLGSHWLNEQFF
cdr3_nt: TGTGCCAGCAGCTTAGGTTCTCATTGGCTCAATGAGCAGTTCTTC

j_call: TRBJ2-7
d_call: TRBD1
clone_size: .
v_call: TRBV19
cdr3_aa: CASRPGTGVGEQYF
cdr3_nt: TGTGCCAGTAGGCCCGGGACAGGGGTTGGTGAGCAGTACTTC

j_call: TRBJ1-4
d_call: TRBD1
clone_size: few
v_call: TRBV28
cdr3_aa: CASSLTRQGHEKLFF
cdr3_nt: TGTGCCAGCAGTTTAACCCGACAGGGACATGAAAAACTGTTTTTT

j_call: TRBJ2-7
d_call: .
clone_size: few
v_call: TRBV7-2
cdr3_aa: CASSSNTYEQYF
cdr3_nt: TGTGCCAGCAGCTCGAACACCTACGAGCAGTACTTC

j_call: TRBJ2-3
d_call: TRBD1
clone_size: .
v_call: TRBV2
cdr3_aa: CASRNRGDTQYF
cdr3_nt: TGTGCCAGCAGAAACAGGGGAGATACGCAGTATTTT

j_call: TRBJ2-5
d_call: .
clone_size: few
v_call: TRBV14
cdr3_aa: CASSPFLGRGTDQETQYF
cdr3_nt: TGTGCCAGCAGCCCCTTTTTAGGCAGAGGGACCGACCAAGAGACCCAGTACTTC

j_call: TRBJ2-5
d_call: .
clone_size: .
v_call: TRBV9
cdr3_aa: CASSPTSQGLGETQYF
cdr3_nt: TGTGCCAGCAGCCCCACAAGTCAGGGGCTCGGGGAGACCCAGTACTTC

j_call: TRBJ2-3
d_call: .
clone_size: few
v_call: TRBV6-1
cdr3_aa: CASSDLASTDTQYF
cdr3_nt: TGTGCCAGCAGCGACCTAGCGAGCACAGATACGCAGTATTTT

j_call: TRBJ2-1
d_call: .
clone_size: many
v_call: TRBV5-6
cdr3_aa: CASSANRGRNEQFF
cdr3_nt: TGTGCCAGCAGCGCAAATCGGGGCCGCAATGAGCAGTTCTTC

j_call: TRBJ2-1
d_call: .
clone_size: few
v_call: TRBV7-2
cdr3_aa: CASSSGTSPRVSNEQFF
cdr3_nt: TGTGCCAGCAGCTCCGGAACCTCACCCCGAGTTTCCAATGAGCAGTTCTTC

j_call: TRBJ2-5
d_call: .
clone_size: .
v_call: TRBV6-1
cdr3_aa: CASSWDGETQYF
cdr3_nt: TGTGCCAGCAGTTGGGACGGAGAGACCCAGTACTTC

j_call: TRBJ2-1
d_call: .
clone_size: few
v_call: TRBV7-8
cdr3_aa: CASSSTLGIKFF
cdr3_nt: TGTGCCAGCAGTTCGACCCTCGGAATTAAGTTCTTC

j_call: TRBJ2-1
d_call: .
clone_size: few
v_call: TRBV9
cdr3_aa: CASSVVGWSAGYNEQFF
cdr3_nt: TGTGCCAGCAGCGTAGTAGGGTGGTCGGCGGGGTACAATGAGCAGTTCTTC

j_call: TRBJ1-1
d_call: .
clone_size: few
v_call: TRBV7-2
cdr3_aa: CASSSSSAGNTEAFF
cdr3_nt: TGTGCCAGCAGCTCCTCGAGCGCAGGGAACACTGAAGCTTTCTTT

j_call: TRBJ2-3
d_call: .
clone_size: .
v_call: TRBV18
cdr3_aa: CASSPQASTDTQYF
cdr3_nt: TGTGCCAGCTCACCTCAGGCTAGCACAGATACGCAGTATTTT

j_call: TRBJ1-1
d_call: .
clone_size: few
v_call: TRBV28
cdr3_aa: CASRERTEAFF
cdr3_nt: TGTGCCAGCAGGGAGCGGACTGAAGCTTTCTTT

j_call: TRBJ1-4
d_call: .
clone_size: .
v_call: TRBV20-1
cdr3_aa: CSARSFEKLFF
cdr3_nt: TGCAGTGCTAGGTCGTTCGAAAAACTGTTTTTT

j_call: TRBJ1-1
d_call: TRBD1
clone_size: few
v_call: TRBV29-1
cdr3_aa: CSGNRGMNTEAFF
cdr3_nt: TGCAGCGGAAACAGGGGAATGAACACTGAAGCTTTCTTT

j_call: TRBJ2-7
d_call: TRBD1
clone_size: .
v_call: TRBV6-5
cdr3_aa: CASRRTGQGSYEQYF
cdr3_nt: TGTGCCAGCAGAAGAACGGGACAGGGGTCCTACGAGCAGTACTTC

j_call: TRBJ2-3
d_call: TRBD2
clone_size: few
v_call: TRBV9
cdr3_aa: CASSSGLAVSTDTQYF
cdr3_nt: TGTGCCAGCAGTTCGGGACTAGCGGTTAGCACAGATACGCAGTATTTT

j_call: TRBJ1-2
d_call: TRBD1
clone_size: many
v_call: TRBV25-1
cdr3_aa: CASRDRDWNGYTF
cdr3_nt: TGTGCCAGCAGAGACAGGGACTGGAATGGCTACACCTTC

j_call: TRBJ2-7
d_call: TRBD1
clone_size: .
v_call: TRBV28
cdr3_aa: CASGTGGNEQYF
cdr3_nt: TGTGCCAGCGGGACAGGGGGCAACGAGCAGTACTTC

j_call: TRBJ1-3
d_call: .
clone_size: .
v_call: TRBV4-3
cdr3_aa: CASSQDGGVTPGNTIYF
cdr3_nt: TGCGCCAGCAGCCAAGATGGGGGAGTTACGCCTGGAAACACCATATATTTT

j_call: TRBJ2-1
d_call: TRBD2
clone_size: few
v_call: TRBV6-6
cdr3_aa: CASSFSGRRLDEQFF
cdr3_nt: TGTGCCAGCAGTTTTAGCGGGAGGAGGTTAGATGAGCAGTTCTTC

j_call: TRBJ2-3
d_call: .
clone_size: .
v_call: TRBV11-1
cdr3_aa: CASSLVQEGSNTQYF
cdr3_nt: TGTGCCAGCAGCTTAGTACAGGAAGGGTCTAATACGCAGTATTTT

j_call: TRBJ2-6
d_call: TRBD1
clone_size: .
v_call: TRBV6-6
cdr3_aa: CASGPTGIISNVLTF
cdr3_nt: TGTGCCAGCGGCCCGACAGGGATTATCTCCAACGTCCTGACTTTC

j_call: TRBJ2-5
d_call: TRBD1
clone_size: few
v_call: TRBV7-2
cdr3_aa: CASRPGQTVGETQYF
cdr3_nt: TGTGCCAGCAGGCCGGGACAGACCGTCGGAGAGACCCAGTACTTC

j_call: TRBJ2-7
d_call: .
clone_size: few
v_call: TRBV4-2
cdr3_aa: CASSQDLGLSSYEQYF
cdr3_nt: TGTGCCAGCAGCCAAGATTTGGGGCTATCATCCTACGAGCAGTACTTC

j_call: TRBJ2-7
d_call: TRBD2
clone_size: few
v_call: TRBV6-1
cdr3_aa: CASAETSALEQYF
cdr3_nt: TGTGCCAGCGCCGAAACTAGCGCCCTCGAGCAGTACTTC

j_call: TRBJ2-1
d_call: TRBD1
clone_size: few
v_call: TRBV18
cdr3_aa: CASFPSRGGQGEYNEQFF
cdr3_nt: TGTGCCAGCTTCCCTAGCAGGGGTGGACAGGGAGAGTACAATGAGCAGTTCTTC

j_call: TRBJ1-1
d_call: TRBD1
clone_size: .
v_call: TRBV7-6
cdr3_aa: CASSEGTGNTEAFF
cdr3_nt: TGTGCCAGCAGCGAAGGGACAGGGAACACTGAAGCTTTCTTT

j_call: TRBJ1-1
d_call: .
clone_size: few
v_call: TRBV2
cdr3_aa: CASRRQGNTEAFF
cdr3_nt: TGTGCCAGCAGACGGCAGGGTAACACTGAAGCTTTCTTT

j_call: TRBJ2-2
d_call: TRBD1
clone_size: many
v_call: TRBV2
cdr3_aa: CASSPPGTGYTGELFF
cdr3_nt: TGTGCCAGCAGTCCCCCCGGGACAGGATACACCGGGGAGCTGTTTTTT

j_call: TRBJ2-1
d_call: .
clone_size: .
v_call: TRBV21-1
cdr3_aa: CASTGLGGSSYNEQFF
cdr3_nt: TGTGCCAGCACCGGCCTAGGCGGTAGCTCCTACAATGAGCAGTTCTTC

j_call: TRBJ2-1
d_call: .
clone_size: many
v_call: TRBV6-1
cdr3_aa: CASREGQGSGGRGRNEQFF
cdr3_nt: TGTGCCAGCAGAGAAGGACAGGGATCAGGCGGGAGGGGACGGAATGAGCAGTTCTTC

j_call: TRBJ2-7
d_call: TRBD2
clone_size: .
v_call: TRBV4-2
cdr3_aa: CASKETTSGSYEQYF
cdr3_nt: TGTGCCAGCAAAGAAACGACTAGCGGCTCCTACGAGCAGTACTTC

j_call: TRBJ2-1
d_call: .
clone_size: many
v_call: TRBV5-4
cdr3_aa: CASSLTYAAEGEQFF
cdr3_nt: TGTGCCAGCAGCTTGACTTATGCGGCGGAGGGGGAGCAGTTCTTC

j_call: TRBJ2-1
d_call: .
clone_size: many
v_call: TRBV5-4
cdr3_aa: CASSSMSEQFF
cdr3_nt: TGTGCCAGCAGCTCTATGTCTGAGCAGTTCTTC

j_call: TRBJ2-3
d_call: .
clone_size: .
v_call: TRBV5-1
cdr3_aa: CASSFGLPTDTQYF
cdr3_nt: TGCGCCAGCAGCTTTGGACTACCCACAGATACGCAGTATTTT

j_call: TRBJ2-6
d_call: TRBD2
clone_size: many
v_call: TRBV6-5
cdr3_aa: CASAGRRSGANVLTF
cdr3_nt: TGTGCCAGCGCCGGGAGGCGATCTGGGGCCAACGTCCTGACTTTC